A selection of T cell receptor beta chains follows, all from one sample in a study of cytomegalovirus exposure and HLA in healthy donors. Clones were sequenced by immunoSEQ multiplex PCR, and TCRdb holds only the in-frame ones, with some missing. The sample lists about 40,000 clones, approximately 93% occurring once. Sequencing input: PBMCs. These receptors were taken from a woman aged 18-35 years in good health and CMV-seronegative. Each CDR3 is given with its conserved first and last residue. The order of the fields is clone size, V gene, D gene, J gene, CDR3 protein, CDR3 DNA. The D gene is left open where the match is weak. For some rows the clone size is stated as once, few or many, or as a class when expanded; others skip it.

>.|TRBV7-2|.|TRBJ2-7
CASSSDYNSYEQYF
TGTGCCAGCAGCTCAGACTACAACTCCTACGAGCAGTACTTC
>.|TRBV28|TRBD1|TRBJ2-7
CASSATGPYEQYF
TGTGCCAGCAGTGCGACAGGGCCTTACGAGCAGTACTTC
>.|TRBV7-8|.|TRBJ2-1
CASSLARPGNEQFF
TGTGCCAGCAGCTTAGCGCGTCCGGGCAATGAGCAGTTCTTC
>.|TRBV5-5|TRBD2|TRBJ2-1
CASSLRTSGATYNEQFF
TGTGCCAGCAGCCTACGGACTAGCGGGGCTACCTACAATGAGCAGTTCTTC
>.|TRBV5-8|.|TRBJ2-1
CASSLARLNNEQFF
TGTGCCAGCAGCTTGGCCAGGCTAAACAATGAGCAGTTCTTC
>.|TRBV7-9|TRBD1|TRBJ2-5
CASSSFSGTGGLQETQYF
TGTGCCAGCAGTTCCTTTTCGGGGACAGGGGGCCTCCAAGAGACCCAGTACTTC
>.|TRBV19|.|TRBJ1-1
CASSRGYTEAFF
TGTGCCAGTAGTCGGGGTTACACTGAAGCTTTCTTT
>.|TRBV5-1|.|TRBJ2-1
CASKVGGPAYNEQFF
TGCGCCAGCAAGGTAGGAGGGCCGGCCTACAATGAGCAGTTCTTC
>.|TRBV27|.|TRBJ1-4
CASKRAPVGEKLFF
TGTGCCAGCAAGAGGGCCCCAGTCGGTGAAAAACTGTTTTTT
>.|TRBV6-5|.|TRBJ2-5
CASRGGLTETQYF
TGTGCCAGCAGGGGGGGATTAACGGAGACCCAGTACTTC
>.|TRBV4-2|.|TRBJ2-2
CASSQEGEGGFITGELFF
TGTGCCAGCAGCCAAGAGGGAGAAGGCGGCTTTATCACCGGGGAGCTGTTTTTT
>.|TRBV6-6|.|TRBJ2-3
CASKPTTTSTDTQYF
TGTGCCAGCAAACCGACAACCACTAGCACAGATACGCAGTATTTT
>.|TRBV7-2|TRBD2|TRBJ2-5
CASRGGRSGETQYF
TGTGCCAGCAGGGGAGGGAGAAGCGGCGAGACCCAGTACTTC
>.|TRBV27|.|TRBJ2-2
CASSLRGANTGELFF
TGTGCCAGCAGTTTGCGGGGAGCGAACACCGGGGAGCTGTTTTTT
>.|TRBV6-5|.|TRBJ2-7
CASSGAGYEQYF
TGTGCCAGCAGTGGTGCCGGCTACGAGCAGTACTTC
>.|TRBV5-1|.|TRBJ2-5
CASSGDGVGETQYF
TGCGCCAGCAGCGGAGACGGGGTGGGGGAGACCCAGTACTTC
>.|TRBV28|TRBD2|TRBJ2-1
CASSLGLGGRYEQFF
TGTGCCAGCAGTTTGGGACTCGGCGGGAGATATGAGCAGTTCTTC
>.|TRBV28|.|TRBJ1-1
CASSLPGEREAFF
TGTGCCAGCAGTTTGCCAGGGGAACGTGAAGCTTTCTTT
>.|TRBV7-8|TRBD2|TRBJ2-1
CASSLGLAGESFNEQFF
TGTGCCAGCAGCTTGGGACTAGCGGGAGAGAGTTTCAATGAGCAGTTCTTC
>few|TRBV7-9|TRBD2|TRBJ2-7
CASSLGRETEQYF
TGTGCCAGCAGCTTAGGGCGGGAGACCGAGCAGTACTTC
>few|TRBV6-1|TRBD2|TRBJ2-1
CASSERSGTSGLGEFF
TGTGCCAGCAGTGAAAGGTCTGGGACTAGCGGGCTGGGGGAGTTCTTC
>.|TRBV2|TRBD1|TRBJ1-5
CASTQDRFGNQPQHF
TGTGCCAGCACCCAGGACAGGTTTGGCAATCAGCCCCAGCATTTT
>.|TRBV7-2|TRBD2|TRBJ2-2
CASRQTSGGPGELFF
TGTGCCAGCAGACAGACTAGCGGGGGGCCCGGGGAGCTGTTTTTT
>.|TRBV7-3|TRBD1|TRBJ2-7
CASSLGTGPLDEQYF
TGTGCCAGCAGCTTAGGGACAGGGCCCCTGGACGAGCAGTACTTC
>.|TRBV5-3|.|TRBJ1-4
CARSSFPSGGELNEKLFF
TGTGCCAGAAGCTCCTTCCCGTCTGGAGGAGAATTAAATGAAAAACTGTTTTTT
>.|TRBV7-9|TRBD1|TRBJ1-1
CASSVRDSEAFF
TGTGCCAGCAGCGTCCGGGACAGTGAAGCTTTCTTT
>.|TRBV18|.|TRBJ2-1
CASSGTVNEQFF
TGTGCCAGCTCTGGGACTGTCAATGAGCAGTTCTTC
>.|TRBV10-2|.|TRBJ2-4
CASSDSVAKNIQYF
TGCGCCAGCAGTGACAGCGTAGCCAAAAACATTCAGTACTTC
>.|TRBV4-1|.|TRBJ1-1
CASSPGDVNTEAFF
TGCGCCAGCAGCCCGGGGGACGTGAACACTGAAGCTTTCTTT
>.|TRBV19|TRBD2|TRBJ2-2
CASSASTSGRTGELFF
TGTGCCAGTAGTGCCTCGACCAGCGGGAGGACCGGGGAGCTGTTTTTT
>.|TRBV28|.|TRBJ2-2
CASTGRDSGELFF
TGTGCCAGCACGGGGCGGGATAGCGGGGAGCTGTTTTTT
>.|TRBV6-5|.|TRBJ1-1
CASSYFSGLNTEAFF
TGTGCCAGCAGTTACTTTTCAGGGTTGAACACTGAAGCTTTCTTT
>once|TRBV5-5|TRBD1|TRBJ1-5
CASSFESGGANQPQHF
TGTGCCAGCAGCTTTGAATCAGGGGGAGCAAATCAGCCCCAGCATTTT
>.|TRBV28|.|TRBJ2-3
CASSAYLTDTQYF
TGTGCCAGCAGTGCCTACCTGACAGATACGCAGTATTTT
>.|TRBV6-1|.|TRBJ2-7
CASRPDSYEQYF
TGTGCCAGCAGGCCTGACAGCTACGAGCAGTACTTC
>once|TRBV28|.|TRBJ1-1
CASSHPTGLNTEAFF
TGTGCCAGCAGTCACCCGACAGGTTTGAACACTGAAGCTTTCTTT
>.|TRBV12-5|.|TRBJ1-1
CASGVGGTEAFF
TGTGCTAGTGGTGTCGGGGGGACTGAAGCTTTCTTT
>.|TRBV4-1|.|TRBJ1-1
CASSQVAENTEAFF
TGCGCCAGCAGCCAAGTGGCGGAGAACACTGAAGCTTTCTTT
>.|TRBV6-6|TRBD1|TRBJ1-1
CASTTARGLGTEAFF
TGTGCCAGCACCACAGCCAGGGGGCTTGGTACTGAAGCTTTCTTT
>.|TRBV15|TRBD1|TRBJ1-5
CATSREGWGDRGHQPQHF
TGTGCCACCAGCAGAGAAGGGTGGGGGGACAGGGGGCATCAGCCCCAGCATTTT
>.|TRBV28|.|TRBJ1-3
CASSSQGSGNTIYF
TGTGCCAGCAGTTCACAGGGCTCTGGAAACACCATATATTTT
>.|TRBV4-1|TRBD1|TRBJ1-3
CASSQDMNRQGRRGNTIYF
TGCGCCAGCAGCCAAGATATGAATCGACAGGGCCGACGGGGAAACACCATATATTTT
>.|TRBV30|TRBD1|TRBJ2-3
CAWSVGNRGHTDTQYF
TGTGCCTGGAGTGTAGGGAACAGGGGGCACACAGATACGCAGTATTTT